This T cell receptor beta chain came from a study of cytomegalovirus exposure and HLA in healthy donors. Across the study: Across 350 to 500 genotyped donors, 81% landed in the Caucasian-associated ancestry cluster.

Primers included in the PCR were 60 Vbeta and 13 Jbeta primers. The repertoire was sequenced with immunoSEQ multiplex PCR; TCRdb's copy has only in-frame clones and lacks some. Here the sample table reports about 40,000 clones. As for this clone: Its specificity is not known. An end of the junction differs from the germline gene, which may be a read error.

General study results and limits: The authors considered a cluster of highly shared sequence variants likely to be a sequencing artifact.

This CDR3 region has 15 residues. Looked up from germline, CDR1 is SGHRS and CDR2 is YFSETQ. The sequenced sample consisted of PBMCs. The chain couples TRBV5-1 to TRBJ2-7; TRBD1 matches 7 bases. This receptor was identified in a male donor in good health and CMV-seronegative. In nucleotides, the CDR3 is TGCGCCAGCAGTTTTTCGACAGGGCGGGCCTACGGGCAGTACTTC. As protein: CASSFSTGRAYGQYF.